This TCR beta chain was obtained from a study of cytomegalovirus exposure and HLA in healthy donors. These donors were members of the roughly 120-subject validation cohort, a group separate from the approximately 680-subject first cohort. Produced via immunoSEQ multiplex PCR; TCRdb's table is partial and in-frame only. The table includes about 150,000 clones, 65% to 90% detected once. Comments on this clone: What it binds is unknown.

Germline V gene lookup returns CDR1 SNHLY and CDR2 FYNNEI. Trimming pared 4 bases from V and 0 bases from J, leaving 10 bases between. The CDR3 has 15 residues. Whole-study findings and limits: CMV antigen specificity of a few CMV-associated chains was confirmed in vitro. Reported performance of the classifier showed diagnosis of cytomegalovirus status with high specificity and sensitivity.

The origin of this receptor is a man aged 18 to 29 in good health and CMV-seropositive. Source material: PBMCs. This sequence joins TRBV2 and TRBJ1-3; D is unclear. The CDR3 loop reads CASSVRWPSGNTIYF. The CDR3 region has the DNA TGTGCCAGCAGTGTGCGGTGGCCCTCTGGAAACACCATATATTTT.